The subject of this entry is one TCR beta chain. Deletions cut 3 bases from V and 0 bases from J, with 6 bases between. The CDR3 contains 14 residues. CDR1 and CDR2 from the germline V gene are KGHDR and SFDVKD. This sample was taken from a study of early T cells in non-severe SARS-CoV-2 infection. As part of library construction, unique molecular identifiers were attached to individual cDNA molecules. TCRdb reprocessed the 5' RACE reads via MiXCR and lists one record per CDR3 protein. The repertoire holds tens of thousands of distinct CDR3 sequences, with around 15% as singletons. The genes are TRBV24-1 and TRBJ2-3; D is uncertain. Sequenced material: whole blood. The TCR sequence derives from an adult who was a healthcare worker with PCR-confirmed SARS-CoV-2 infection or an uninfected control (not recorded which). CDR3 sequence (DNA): TGTGCCACCAGTGATCCGGGTAGCACAGATACGCAGTATTTT. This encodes CATSDPGSTDTQYF.